This T cell receptor (beta chain) was obtained from a study of cytomegalovirus exposure and HLA in healthy donors. Comment on this clone: The antigen is not known.

Findings of the study overall: Reports state that TCR beta sequences accurately predicted most subjects' HLA-A and HLA-B alleles.

In the PCR, 60 Vbeta and 13 Jbeta primers were used. The assay was immunoSEQ multiplex PCR, and TCRdb's table has in-frame clones only and misses some. Counted here are roughly 150,000 clones, 80% to 85% occurring once; the ten biggest clones make up 1.2%. These donors, healthy bone marrow donors, were studied. Trimming at V came to 4 bases and at J to 2 bases, leaving 6 bases not matched to a gene. The CDR3 spans 16 residues. Germline V gene lookup returns CDR1 SNHLY and CDR2 FYNNEI. Sequenced sample: PBMCs. This rearrangement joins TRBV2 to TRBJ2-3; 10 nucleotides match TRBD2. This clonotype was sampled from a female donor in good health and CMV-seronegative. The CDR3 protein is CASSVLLAGFTDTQYF. The CDR3 DNA follows: TGTGCCAGCAGTGTCCTACTAGCGGGGTTCACAGATACGCAGTATTTT. The variable domain in full, with the rest retrieved from reference TRBV2 and TRBJ2-3, is EPEVTQTPSHQVTQMGQEVILRCVPISNHLYFYWYRQILGQKVEFLVSFYNNEISEKSEIFDDQFSVERPDGSNFTLKIRSTKLEDSAMYFCASSVLLAGFTDTQYFGPGTRLTVL.